A selection of T cell receptor beta chains follows, all from one sample in a study of blood T cell repertoires in COVID-19. TCRdb's table, derived via immunoSEQ multiplex PCR, lists solely in-frame clones and lacks some. The sample holds around 120,000 clones, more than 65% seen once. The specimen sequenced was peripheral blood. Receptors originate from a woman between 65 and 79 years old with acute or convalescent COVID-19. Each CDR3 is given with its conserved first and last residue. A D gene is named only where the DNA matches it firmly. The listing skips clone size in some rows; elsewhere it reads once, few, many or a size class.

TGTGCCAGCAGCTTAGACAGGGGGTGGTATGGCTACACCTTC	CASSLDRGWYGYTF	TRBJ1-2	TRBV11-2	-	TRBD1
TGTGCCAGCAGCTTGTTAGGGGGCGGCACTGAAGCTTTCTTT	CASSLLGGGTEAFF	TRBJ1-1	TRBV5-4	-	TRBD1
TGTGCCAGCAGCTTAGAATCTCGCACTGAAGCTTTCTTT	CASSLESRTEAFF	TRBJ1-1	TRBV7-2	few	-
TGTGCCAGTAGTCCCGCGACAGGGGGCGGATCAATGACCAAAAACATTCAGTACTTC	CASSPATGGGSMTKNIQYF	TRBJ2-4	TRBV19	-	TRBD1
TGTGCCAGCTCACCCCAGACTAGCACAGATACGCAGTATTTT	CASSPQTSTDTQYF	TRBJ2-3	TRBV18	-	-
TGTGCCAGCAGCGTAGCCCCTTCAGGGTTCTACAATGAGCAGTTCTTC	CASSVAPSGFYNEQFF	TRBJ2-1	TRBV9	-	-
TGTGCCAGCAGTGATTACGGTCAGCCCCAGCATTTT	CASSDYGQPQHF	TRBJ1-5	TRBV2	-	-
TGTGCCAGTAGTGCCCAAGCGGGGTGGCAAGAGACCCAGTACTTC	CASSAQAGWQETQYF	TRBJ2-5	TRBV19	few	TRBD2
TGCGCCAGCAGCCAAGTGGGCCTAGCGGGAGGGAGAACAGTGGGGAATACGCAGTATTTT	CASSQVGLAGGRTVGNTQYF	TRBJ2-3	TRBV4-1	-	TRBD2
TGCGCCAGCAGCTTGTTTAGCGGGACAGGGGCAGATACGCAGTATTTT	CASSLFSGTGADTQYF	TRBJ2-3	TRBV5-1	-	TRBD1
TGTGCCAGCAGTTTATCGGTCGGCGGGAGGAATACGCAGTATTTT	CASSLSVGGRNTQYF	TRBJ2-3	TRBV27	once	TRBD2
TGTGCCAGCAGAACTAGGGGGACTAATGAAAAACTGTTTTTT	CASRTRGTNEKLFF	TRBJ1-4	TRBV2	-	-
TGTGCCAGTAGTAATGAGGGCAGAACCTACGAGCAGTACTTC	CASSNEGRTYEQYF	TRBJ2-7	TRBV19	-	-
TGTGCCAGCAGTCGGGAGGGGGGAAGGGGCAATCAGCCCCAGCATTTT	CASSREGGRGNQPQHF	TRBJ1-5	TRBV2	-	-
-	CASSTWGRGNRGGTDTQYF	TRBJ2-3	TRBV21-1	-	-
TGTGCCAGCAGCTTATCCCCTCGACAGGGATCACCCCTCCACTTT	CASSLSPRQGSPLHF	TRBJ1-6	TRBV7-2	-	TRBD1
TGTGCCAGTAGTATCAGGGTCGGCAATCAGCCCCAGCATTTT	CASSIRVGNQPQHF	TRBJ1-5	TRBV19	-	-
TGTGCCAGCAGCCTCGGGATCCAAAATGAAAAACTGTTTTTT	CASSLGIQNEKLFF	TRBJ1-4	TRBV7-9	-	-
TGTGCCAGCAGTTTCCGGGGCCAAGAGACCCAGTACTTC	CASSFRGQETQYF	TRBJ2-5	TRBV6-5	few	-
TGTGCCAGCAGTTACCTGCCAGGGGGTTATGGAAACACCATATATTTT	CASSYLPGGYGNTIYF	TRBJ1-3	TRBV6-2/TRBV6-3	-	TRBD1
TGTGCCAGCAGCTCCCGGAACACCGGGGAGCTGTTTTTT	CASSSRNTGELFF	TRBJ2-2	TRBV7-3	many	-
TGTGCCATCAGTGCGGGGGAACCGGGGGAAGCTTTCTTT	CAISAGEPGEAFF	TRBJ1-1	TRBV10-3	-	-
TGTGCCAGCAGTGAATATGGGCAAGGAGAGACCCAGTACTTC	CASSEYGQGETQYF	TRBJ2-5	TRBV25-1	-	-
TGTGCCACCAAGGGACAGGGGGCCGACGAGCAGTACTTC	CATKGQGADEQYF	TRBJ2-7	TRBV19	-	TRBD1
TGTGCCAGCAGGCCTGACAGAATGAACACTGAAGCTTTCTTT	CASRPDRMNTEAFF	TRBJ1-1	TRBV6-2/TRBV6-3	once	-
TGTGCCAGCAGCCCATTACAGGGGGGGCCCTATGGCTACACCTTC	CASSPLQGGPYGYTF	TRBJ1-2	TRBV5-6	few	TRBD1
TGTGCCTGGAGACCCAGAGACGGACTTATCTCCTACGAGCAGTACTTC	CAWRPRDGLISYEQYF	TRBJ2-7	TRBV30	-	-
TGTGCCAGCAGCTTCACAGGGGGCGATGAGCAGTTCTTC	CASSFTGGDEQFF	TRBJ2-1	TRBV5-4	-	TRBD1
TGTGCCAGCTCACCAGAGACAGGGCCCAATCAGCCCCAGCATTTT	CASSPETGPNQPQHF	TRBJ1-5	TRBV18	-	TRBD1
TGTGCCAGCAGTTACTCGAAATGGGGGCCGGGAAACACCATATATTTT	CASSYSKWGPGNTIYF	TRBJ1-3	TRBV6-5	-	-
TGTGCCAGTAGCGAAACAGGGAAAAACATTCAGTACTTC	CASSETGKNIQYF	TRBJ2-4	TRBV19	many	-
TGTGCCAGCAGCTTAGCGGGGTACAATGAGCAGTTCTTC	CASSLAGYNEQFF	TRBJ2-1	TRBV11-2	-	-
TGCAGCGTTAGCGGGCTTCCTCAGAACACAGATACGCAGTATTTT	CSVSGLPQNTDTQYF	TRBJ2-3	TRBV29-1	-	-
TGTGCCAGCAGTTACTCGGTGACGGGGGGTTACACTGAAGCTTTCTTT	CASSYSVTGGYTEAFF	TRBJ1-1	TRBV6-5	-	-
TGCAGCGTTGAAGTTGCAGGGCCGAGCTATGGCTACACCTTC	CSVEVAGPSYGYTF	TRBJ1-2	TRBV29-1	-	-
TGCGCCAGCAGCCAAAGCAAGAGTAGCAATCAGCCCCAGCATTTT	CASSQSKSSNQPQHF	TRBJ1-5	TRBV4-3	-	-
TGTGCCAGCAGCTTTGGGGACAGTAATCAGCCCCAGCATTTT	CASSFGDSNQPQHF	TRBJ1-5	TRBV7-9	few	TRBD1
TGTGCCAGCAGGGCGGCCCTTGACGCTTTCTTT	CASRAALDAFF	TRBJ1-1	TRBV2	-	-
TGTGCCAGCAGTTTAACAGGGGATGACGGCTACACCTTC	CASSLTGDDGYTF	TRBJ1-2	TRBV6-5	-	TRBD1
TGTGCCAGCTATCCGAACAGTCTAGCGGCCGGGGCCAACGTCCTGACTTTC	CASYPNSLAAGANVLTF	TRBJ2-6	TRBV2	-	TRBD2
TGTGCCAGCAGCTTGTGGCCGGGAGTGAGAAACACTGAAGCTTTCTTT	CASSLWPGVRNTEAFF	TRBJ1-1	TRBV5-4	few	-
TGCGCCAGCAGCATCCCTTCCGGGACAGGGAGCGACGAGCAGTACTTC	CASSIPSGTGSDEQYF	TRBJ2-7	TRBV5-1	-	TRBD1
TGCGCCAGCAGCCCTATCCCGGGACAGGATTCCTACGAGCAGTACTTC	CASSPIPGQDSYEQYF	TRBJ2-7	TRBV5-1	-	TRBD1
TGTGCCAGCAGCAATGGGGGCGCCGCACCCCTCCACTTT	CASSNGGAAPLHF	TRBJ1-6	TRBV11-3	many	-